Listed here are 5 T cell receptor beta chains from one sample, sequenced in a study of metastatic and nonmetastatic thyroid tumors. Until they underwent thyroid surgery, no patient had received any treatment. TCRdb ran MiXCR on the PCR reads. This table has about 35,000 clones, about a sixth appearing once. What was sequenced was blood. The receptors were sampled from a male donor with papillary thyroid cancer or a benign thyroid nodule (not recorded which). Some clones in this sample may be carry-over from other donors' samples.

The table lists this clone with a few counts. The rearrangement joins TRBV5-1 to TRBJ2-2, with 10 bases that match TRBD1. The CDR3 runs to 16 residues. Per germline, CDR1 SGHRS and CDR2 YFSETQ. J lost 5 bases, V lost 0 bases, and 4 bases had no gene match. CDR3 protein: CASSLAGTGETGELFF. CDR3 sequence (DNA): TGCGCCAGCAGCTTGGCCGGGACAGGGGAAACCGGGGAGCTGTTTTTT.

This clone was detected ten times or more. CDR3 in amino acids: CASSLGFEQYF. The DNA of the CDR3 is TGTGCCAGCAGCTTAGGATTCGAGCAGTACTTC. The chain uses TRBV11-2 and TRBJ2-7; D gene ambiguous. CDR3 length: 11 residues. Trimming pared 1 base from V and 6 bases from J, leaving 4 bases between. Germline assignment: CDR1 SGHAT and CDR2 FQNNGV.

In its sample, this clone was seen once. The rearrangement links TRBV5-1 to TRBJ2-1; 12 bases fit TRBD1. Germline V gives CDR1 SGHRS, CDR2 YFSETQ. Unmatched junction bases numbered 6, after V lost 0 bases and J lost 8 bases. This CDR3 has 16 amino acids. The CDR3 coding sequence is TGCGCCAGCAGCTTGGAGGGACAGGGGGCAGGGTATGAGCAGTTCTTC. It specifies CASSLEGQGAGYEQFF.

This clone was found many times. The chain is built from TRBV5-1 and TRBJ2-5, with a possible D match to TRBD1 (8 bases). Germline V gives CDR1 SGHRS, CDR2 YFSETQ. The CDR3 contains 15 residues. Trimming took off 4 bases at V and 6 bases at J, with 19 bases between the two ends. CDR3 protein: CASSANTQGGKTQYF. DNA for the CDR3: TGCGCCAGCAGCGCCAACACACAGGGGGGGAAGACCCAGTACTTC.

This clone was seen a handful of times. V gene TRBV28 combines with J gene TRBJ1-6, with a tentative D call TRBD1 (5 bases). This CDR3 contains 17 residues. Trimming pared 6 bases from V and 4 bases from J, leaving 19 bases between. The germline V gene has CDR1 MDHEN and CDR2 SYDVKM. The CDR3 DNA is TGTGCCAGCAGATATGGGGACCCGGGACCTTATAATTCACCCCTCCACTTT. Translated: CASRYGDPGPYNSPLHF. Combining the CDR3 with reference TRBV28 and TRBJ1-6 gives the whole variable domain DVKVTQSSRYLVKRTGEKVFLECVQDMDHENMFWYRQDPGLGLRLIYFSYDVKMKEKGDIPEGYSVSREKKERFSLILESASTNQTSMYLCASRYGDPGPYNSPLHFGNGTRLTVT.